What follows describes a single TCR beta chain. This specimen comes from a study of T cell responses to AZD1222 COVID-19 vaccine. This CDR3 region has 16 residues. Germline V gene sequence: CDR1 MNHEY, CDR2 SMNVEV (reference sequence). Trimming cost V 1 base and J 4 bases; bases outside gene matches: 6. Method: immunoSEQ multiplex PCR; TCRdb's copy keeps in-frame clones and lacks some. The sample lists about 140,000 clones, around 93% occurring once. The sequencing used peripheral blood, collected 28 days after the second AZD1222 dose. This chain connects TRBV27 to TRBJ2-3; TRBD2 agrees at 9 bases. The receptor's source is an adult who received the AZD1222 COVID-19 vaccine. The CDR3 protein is CASSLYDSGSADTQYF. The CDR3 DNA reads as TGTGCCAGCAGTTTATATGATAGCGGGAGTGCAGATACGCAGTATTTT.